This TCR beta chain was found in a study of blood T cell repertoires in COVID-19. Data came from immunoSEQ multiplex PCR; TCRdb stores just in-frame clones and leaves some out. The table lists 100,000 to 150,000 clones, roughly four fifths of them singletons. Germline-derived CDR1 and CDR2 are KGHSH and LQKENI. The CDR3 is 16 residues long. Trimming cost V 3 bases and J 6 bases; bases outside gene matches: 8. The rearrangement links TRBV18 to TRBJ2-1; 10 nucleotides agree with TRBD1. Sequenced: peripheral blood. The sequence came from a man aged 60 to 69 with acute or convalescent COVID-19. The CDR3 protein is CASSPWGGTGVNEQFF. CDR3 nucleotide sequence: TGTGCCAGCTCACCTTGGGGCGGGACAGGGGTCAATGAGCAGTTCTTC.